This T cell receptor beta chain was recovered during a study of T cells in Graves' hyperthyroidism and ophthalmopathy. Study outcomes and limitations: In blood, most of the thyroid clonotypes expanded above 0.001 were also present.

This clonotype has ten or more counts. Its antigen is unidentified. Sequence at one end of the junction differs from germline and may be a read error. This CDR3 contains 14 residues. From RNA transcripts, TCR beta CDR3 regions were amplified. TCR CDR3 regions were first amplified by RT-PCR with HTBI primers. TCRdb ran MiXCR on the multiplex PCR reads and lists one entry per CDR3 protein. The table lists some 350,000 distinct CDR3 sequences, over 15% of them singletons. Specimen: blood. The genes are TRBV12-3 or TRBV12-4 and TRBJ1-2, with 9 bases matching TRBD1. This receptor was taken from a woman aged 18-35 years with Graves' hyperthyroidism. As DNA, the CDR3 is TGTGCCAGCAGCTTAGGACAGGGGAGCTATGGCTACACCTTC. It is translated as CASSLGQGSYGYTF.